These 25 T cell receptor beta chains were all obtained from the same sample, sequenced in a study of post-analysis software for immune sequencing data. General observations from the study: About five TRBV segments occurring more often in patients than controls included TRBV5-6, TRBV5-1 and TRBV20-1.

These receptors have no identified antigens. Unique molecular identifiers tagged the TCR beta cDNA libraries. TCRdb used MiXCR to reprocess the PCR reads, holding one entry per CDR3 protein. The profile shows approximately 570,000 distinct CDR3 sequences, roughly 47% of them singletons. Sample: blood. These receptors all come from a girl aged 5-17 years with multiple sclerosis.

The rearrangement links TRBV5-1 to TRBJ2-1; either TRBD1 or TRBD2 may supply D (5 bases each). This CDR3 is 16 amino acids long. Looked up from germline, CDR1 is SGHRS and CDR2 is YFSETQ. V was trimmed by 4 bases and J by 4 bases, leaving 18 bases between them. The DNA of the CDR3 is TGCGCCAGCAGCGCGCAACTCTCGGGACGGTACAATGAGCAGTTCTTC. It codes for CASSAQLSGRYNEQFF.

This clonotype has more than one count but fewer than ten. CDR3 amino acids: CASSLPDRPDGYTF. CDR3 DNA: TGTGCCAGCAGTTTACCCGACAGGCCAGATGGCTACACCTTC. V gene TRBV12-3 or TRBV12-4 combines with J gene TRBJ1-2; a weak D match, TRBD1 (6 bases). Deletions cut 2 bases from V and 6 bases from J, with 13 bases between. CDR3 length: 14 residues.

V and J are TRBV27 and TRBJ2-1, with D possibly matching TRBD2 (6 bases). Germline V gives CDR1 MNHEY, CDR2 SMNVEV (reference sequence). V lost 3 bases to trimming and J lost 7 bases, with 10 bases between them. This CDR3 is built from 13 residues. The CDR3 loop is CASSLTRWNEQFF. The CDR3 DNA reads TGTGCCAGCAGTTTGACTAGATGGAATGAGCAGTTCTTC.

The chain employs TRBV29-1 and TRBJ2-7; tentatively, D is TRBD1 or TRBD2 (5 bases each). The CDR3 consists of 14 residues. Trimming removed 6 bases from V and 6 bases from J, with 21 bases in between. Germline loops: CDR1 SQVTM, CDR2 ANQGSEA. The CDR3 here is CSVALGTEMSEQYF. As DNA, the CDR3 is TGCAGCGTGGCGCTCGGGACCGAGATGAGCGAGCAGTACTTC.

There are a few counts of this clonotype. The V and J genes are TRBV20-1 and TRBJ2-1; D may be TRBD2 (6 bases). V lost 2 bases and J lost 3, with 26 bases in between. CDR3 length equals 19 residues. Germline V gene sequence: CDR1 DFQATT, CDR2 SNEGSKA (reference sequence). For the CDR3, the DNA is TGCAGTGCTAGACCCCCTTCCGTCGGGGGTCCCGTCGTCTACAATGAGCAGTTCTTC. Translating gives CSARPPSVGGPVVYNEQFF.

The DNA of the CDR3 is TGCAGCGTTGGGGCCGGGGACGGCAGAGGCTACACCTTC. Its translation: CSVGAGDGRGYTF. The chain employs TRBV29-1 and TRBJ1-2; D may be TRBD1 (5 bases). Deletions cut 4 bases from V and 8 bases from J, with 17 bases between. Per the germline V gene, CDR1 is SQVTM and CDR2 is ANQGSEA. The CDR3 totals 13 residues.

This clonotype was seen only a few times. In nucleotides, the CDR3 is TGTGCCAGCAGCTCATACAGGGATCGACCCGCGGCTAGGAGCGAGCAGTACTTC. Translated, it gives CASSSYRDRPAARSEQYF. The gene calls are TRBV7-2 and TRBJ2-7; possible D gene TRBD1, 6 bases. Trimming took off 4 bases at V and 6 bases at J, with 28 bases between the two ends. This CDR3 comprises 18 residues. The germline V gene encodes CDR1 SGHTA and CDR2 FQGNSA.

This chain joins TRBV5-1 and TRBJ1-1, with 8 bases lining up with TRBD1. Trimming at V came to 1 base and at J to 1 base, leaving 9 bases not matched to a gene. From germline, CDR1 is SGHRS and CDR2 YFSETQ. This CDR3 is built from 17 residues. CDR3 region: CASSLTGTGPPNTEAFF. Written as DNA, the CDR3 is TGCGCCAGCAGCTTGACCGGGACAGGACCTCCGAACACTGAAGCTTTCTTT. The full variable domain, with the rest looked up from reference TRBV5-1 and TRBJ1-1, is KAGVTQTPRYLIKTRGQQVTLSCSPISGHRSVSWYQQTPGQGLQFLFEYFSETQRNKGNFPGRFSGRQFSNSRSEMNVSTLELGDSALYLCASSLTGTGPPNTEAFFGQGTRLTVV.

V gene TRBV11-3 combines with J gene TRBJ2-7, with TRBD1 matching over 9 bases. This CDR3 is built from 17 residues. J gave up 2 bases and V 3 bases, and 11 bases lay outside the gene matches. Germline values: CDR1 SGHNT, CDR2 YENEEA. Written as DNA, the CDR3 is TGTGCCAGCAGCTTCACCTTGACAGGGGGTAGCACCTACGAGCAGTACTTC. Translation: CASSFTLTGGSTYEQYF.

This CDR3 is CASSYSTMGAEDTQYF. CDR3 nucleotides: TGTGCCAGCAGTTACTCGACTATGGGGGCGGAAGATACGCAGTATTTT. This chain links TRBV6-5 with TRBJ2-3, with D tentatively TRBD1 (6 bases). Between the trimmed V and J ends, which lost 0 bases and 5 bases, there was a span of 15 bases. The CDR3 covers 16 residues. CDR1 and CDR2 (germline): MNHEY, SVGAGI.

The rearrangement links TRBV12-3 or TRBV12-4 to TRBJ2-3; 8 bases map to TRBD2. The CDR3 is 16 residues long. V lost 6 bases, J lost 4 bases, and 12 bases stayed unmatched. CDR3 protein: CASSPFRLAGADTQYF. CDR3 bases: TGTGCCAGCAGCCCATTTCGGCTAGCGGGCGCAGATACGCAGTATTTT.

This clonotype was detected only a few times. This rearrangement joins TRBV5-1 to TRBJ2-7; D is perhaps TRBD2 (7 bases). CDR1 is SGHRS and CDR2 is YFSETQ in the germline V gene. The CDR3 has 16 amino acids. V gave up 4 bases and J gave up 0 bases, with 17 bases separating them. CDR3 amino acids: CASSRDAGASSYEQYF. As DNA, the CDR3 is TGCGCCAGCAGCAGGGATGCGGGGGCGAGCTCCTACGAGCAGTACTTC.

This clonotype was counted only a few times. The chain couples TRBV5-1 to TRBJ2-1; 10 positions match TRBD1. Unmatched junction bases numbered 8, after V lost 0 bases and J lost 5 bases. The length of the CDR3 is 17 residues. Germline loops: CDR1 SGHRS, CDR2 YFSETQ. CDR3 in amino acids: CASSLATGTGADNEQFF. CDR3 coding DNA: TGCGCCAGCAGCTTGGCCACGGGGACAGGGGCTGACAATGAGCAGTTCTTC.

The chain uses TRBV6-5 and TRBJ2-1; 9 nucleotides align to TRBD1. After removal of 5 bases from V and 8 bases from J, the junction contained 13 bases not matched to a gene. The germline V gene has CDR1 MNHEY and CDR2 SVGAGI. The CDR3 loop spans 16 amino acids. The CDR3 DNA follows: TGTGCCAGCAGTCCTTCGGCGGGACAGGGTGGGTATGAGCAGTTCTTC. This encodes CASSPSAGQGGYEQFF.

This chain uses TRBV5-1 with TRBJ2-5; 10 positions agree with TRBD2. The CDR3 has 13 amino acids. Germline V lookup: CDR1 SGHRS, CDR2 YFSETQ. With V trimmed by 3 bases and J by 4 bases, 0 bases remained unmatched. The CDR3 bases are TGCGCCAGCAGCTCTAGCGGGAGAGAGACCCAGTACTTC. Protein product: CASSSSGRETQYF. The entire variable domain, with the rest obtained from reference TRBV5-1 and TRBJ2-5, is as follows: KAGVTQTPRYLIKTRGQQVTLSCSPISGHRSVSWYQQTPGQGLQFLFEYFSETQRNKGNFPGRFSGRQFSNSRSEMNVSTLELGDSALYLCASSSSGRETQYFGPGTRLLVL.

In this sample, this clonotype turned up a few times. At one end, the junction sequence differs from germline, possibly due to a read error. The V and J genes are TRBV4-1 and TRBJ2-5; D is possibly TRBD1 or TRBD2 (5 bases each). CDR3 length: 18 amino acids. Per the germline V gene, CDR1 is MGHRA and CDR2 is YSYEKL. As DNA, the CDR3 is TGCGCCAGCGGCCAAGATGCAGGGCGGGCACCCCCGGGTGAGACCCAGTACTTC. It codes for CASGQDAGRAPPGETQYF.

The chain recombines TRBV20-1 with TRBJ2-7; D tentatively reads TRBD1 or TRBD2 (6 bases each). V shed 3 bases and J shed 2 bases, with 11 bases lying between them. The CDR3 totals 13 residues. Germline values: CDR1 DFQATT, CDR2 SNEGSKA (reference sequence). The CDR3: CSASLGGTYEQYF. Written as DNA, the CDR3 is TGCAGTGCTAGTTTAGGGGGGACCTACGAGCAGTACTTC.

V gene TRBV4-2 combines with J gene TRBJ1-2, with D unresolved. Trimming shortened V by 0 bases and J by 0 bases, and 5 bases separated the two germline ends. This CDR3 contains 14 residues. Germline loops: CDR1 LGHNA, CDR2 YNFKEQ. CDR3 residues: CASSQEATNYGYTF. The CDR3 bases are TGTGCCAGCAGCCAAGAGGCTACTAACTATGGCTACACCTTC.

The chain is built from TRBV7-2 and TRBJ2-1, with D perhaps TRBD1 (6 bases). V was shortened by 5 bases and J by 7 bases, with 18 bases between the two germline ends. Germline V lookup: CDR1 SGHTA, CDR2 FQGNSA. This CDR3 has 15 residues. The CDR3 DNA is TGTGCCAGCAGCCTCCCCTCAGCGAGGGGGAATGAGCAGTTCTTC. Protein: CASSLPSARGNEQFF. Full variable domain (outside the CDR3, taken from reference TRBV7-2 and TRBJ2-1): GAGVSQSPSNKVTEKGKDVELRCDPISGHTALYWYRQSLGQGLEFLIYFQGNSAPDKSGLPSDRFSAERTGGSVSTLTIQRTQQEDSAVYLCASSLPSARGNEQFFGPGTRLTVL.

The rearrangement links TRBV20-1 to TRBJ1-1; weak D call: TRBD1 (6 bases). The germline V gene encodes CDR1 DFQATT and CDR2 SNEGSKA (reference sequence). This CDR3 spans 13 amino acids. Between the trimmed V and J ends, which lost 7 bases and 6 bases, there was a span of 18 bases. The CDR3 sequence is CSVQTGGAAEAFF. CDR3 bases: TGCAGTGTCCAAACCGGGGGGGCTGCTGAAGCTTTCTTT.

CDR3 bases: TGTGCCAGCATGGTCGGGAGACAAGAGACCCAGTACTTC. Residues: CASMVGRQETQYF. The chain has TRBV2 and TRBJ2-5, with D tentatively TRBD2 (6 bases). Germline V lookup: CDR1 SNHLY, CDR2 FYNNEI. The CDR3 is 13 residues long. V lost 7 bases and J 2 bases, leaving 11 bases between the germline ends. Supplemented by reference TRBV2 and TRBJ2-5, the full variable domain reads EPEVTQTPSHQVTQMGQEVILRCVPISNHLYFYWYRQILGQKVEFLVSFYNNEISEKSEIFDDQFSVERPDGSNFTLKIRSTKLEDSAMYFCASMVGRQETQYFGPGTRLLVL.

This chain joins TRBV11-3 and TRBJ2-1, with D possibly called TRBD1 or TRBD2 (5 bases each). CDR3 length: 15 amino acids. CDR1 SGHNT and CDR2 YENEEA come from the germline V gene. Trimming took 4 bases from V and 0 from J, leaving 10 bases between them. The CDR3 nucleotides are TGTGCCAGCAGCTCCCCGGGACGCTCCTACAATGAGCAGTTCTTC. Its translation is CASSSPGRSYNEQFF.

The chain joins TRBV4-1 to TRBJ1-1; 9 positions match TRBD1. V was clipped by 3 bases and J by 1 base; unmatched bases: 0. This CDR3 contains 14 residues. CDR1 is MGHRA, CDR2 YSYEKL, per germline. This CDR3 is CASSQDRGNTEAFF. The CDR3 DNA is TGCGCCAGCAGCCAGGACAGGGGGAACACTGAAGCTTTCTTT.

The CDR3 nucleotides are TGTGCCAGCAGCTTAAGATTCTACGAGCAGTACTTC. Protein sequence: CASSLRFYEQYF. The rearrangement uses TRBV7-2 and TRBJ2-7; D is ambiguous. The V end was cut by 2 bases, the J end by 3 bases, with 5 bases between. This CDR3 region has 12 residues. The V gene's germline CDR1 is SGHTA and CDR2 FQGNSA.

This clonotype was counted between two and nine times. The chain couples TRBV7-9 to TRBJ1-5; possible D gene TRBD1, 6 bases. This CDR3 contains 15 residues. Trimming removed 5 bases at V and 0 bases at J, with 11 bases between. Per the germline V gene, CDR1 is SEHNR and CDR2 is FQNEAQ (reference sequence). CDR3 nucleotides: TGTGCCAGCAGCCTACAGGGTAATAGCAATCAGCCCCAGCATTTT. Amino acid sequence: CASSLQGNSNQPQHF.